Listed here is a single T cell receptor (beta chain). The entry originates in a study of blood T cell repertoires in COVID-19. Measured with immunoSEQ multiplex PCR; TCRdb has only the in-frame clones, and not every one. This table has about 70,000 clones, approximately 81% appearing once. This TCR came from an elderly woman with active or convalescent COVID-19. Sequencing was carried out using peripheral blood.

The CDR3 nucleotides read TGTGCCAGCAGCTCTAGCGGGGGGCCCTCCTACAATGAGCAGTTCTTC. As protein: CASSSSGGPSYNEQFF. This chain uses TRBV7-2 with TRBJ2-1, with 11 positions matching TRBD2. This CDR3 is 16 amino acids long. J gave up 0 bases and V 4 bases, and 2 bases lay outside the gene matches. Germline-derived CDR1 and CDR2 are SGHTA and FQGNSA.